This T cell receptor beta chain was recorded in a study of T cell changes during pregnancy in multiple sclerosis. The CDR3 has 15 residues. The V segment lost 6 bases and the J segment 1 base; nucleotides outside the gene matches: 5. Per the germline V gene, CDR1 is SGHNT and CDR2 is YENEEA. Profiling relied on immunoSEQ multiplex PCR, and the TCRdb table lists in-frame clones only, not all of them. The table records tens of thousands of clones, more than 90% of them present only once. The material sequenced was CD4+ T cells from peripheral blood mononuclear cells, taken in the second trimester of pregnancy. The chain recombines TRBV11-3 with TRBJ2-2, with TRBD1 matching over 7 bases. The receptor comes from a female donor in good health, enrolled as a control in a pregnancy study. The CDR3 nucleotides are TGTGCCAGCAGGAAAAACAGGGGGAACACCGGGGAGCTGTTTTTT. Translated: CASRKNRGNTGELFF.